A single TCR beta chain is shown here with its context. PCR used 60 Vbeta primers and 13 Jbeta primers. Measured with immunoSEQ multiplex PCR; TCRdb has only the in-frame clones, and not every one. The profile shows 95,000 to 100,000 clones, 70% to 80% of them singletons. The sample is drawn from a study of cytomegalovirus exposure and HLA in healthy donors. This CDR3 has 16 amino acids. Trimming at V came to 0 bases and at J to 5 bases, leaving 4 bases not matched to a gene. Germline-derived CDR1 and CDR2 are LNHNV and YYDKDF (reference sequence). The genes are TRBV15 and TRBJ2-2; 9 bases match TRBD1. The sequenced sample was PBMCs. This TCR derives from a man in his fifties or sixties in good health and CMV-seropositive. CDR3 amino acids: CATSRDSGQGTGELFF. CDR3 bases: TGTGCCACCAGCAGAGATTCCGGACAGGGGACCGGGGAGCTGTTTTTT.